A selection of T cell receptor beta chains follows, all from one sample in a study of blood T cell repertoires in COVID-19. The method was immunoSEQ multiplex PCR; TCRdb's version includes in-frame clones alone and lacks a portion of them. Of about 150,000 clones listed, more than 75% are singletons. The sample comprised peripheral blood. These receptors were obtained from a woman aged 60-70 years with COVID-19, enrolled during active disease. Each CDR3 is given with its conserved first and last residue. The order of the fields is D gene, clone size, V gene, J gene, CDR3 protein, CDR3 DNA. A D gene is named only where the DNA matches it firmly. Clone size is not always given. Where it is, it says once, few, many or a class for expanded clones.

TRBD1	-	TRBV5-1	TRBJ1-3	CASTWTGGGNTIYF	TGCGCCAGCACCTGGACAGGAGGTGGAAACACCATATATTTT
-	-	TRBV6-5	TRBJ1-1	CASSFPGGSREAFF	TGTGCCAGCAGTTTCCCCGGAGGGTCCCGTGAAGCTTTCTTT
-	-	TRBV3-1/TRBV3-2	TRBJ1-2	CASSQGQAPSYGYTF	TGTGCCAGCAGCCAAGGACAGGCTCCCTCCTATGGCTACACCTTC
TRBD1	-	TRBV27	TRBJ1-1	CASLFLGTGAITEAFF	TGTGCCAGCCTTTTTCTTGGGACAGGGGCCATCACTGAAGCTTTCTTT
TRBD1	-	TRBV19	TRBJ1-5	CASSRLDRGSNQPQHF	TGTGCCAGTAGTCGCCTGGACAGGGGGAGCAATCAGCCCCAGCATTTT
TRBD1	-	TRBV5-6	TRBJ1-1	CASSPGQGRITEAFF	TGTGCCAGCAGCCCTGGACAGGGACGGATCACTGAAGCTTTCTTT
-	-	TRBV3-1/TRBV3-2	TRBJ2-2	CASSYRDTNTGELFF	TGTGCCAGCAGCTACCGGGACACGAACACCGGGGAGCTGTTTTTT
-	-	TRBV9	TRBJ1-4	CASSPTGSPNEKLFF	TGTGCCAGCAGCCCCACGGGGTCCCCTAATGAAAAACTGTTTTTT
-	-	TRBV2	TRBJ1-2	CASSEAGAVGYGYTF	TGTGCCAGCAGTGAAGCAGGGGCGGTGGGCTATGGCTACACCTTC
TRBD2	-	TRBV6-5	TRBJ2-1	CASSMGGSTYNEQFF	TGTGCCAGCAGTATGGGCGGGAGCACCTACAATGAGCAGTTCTTC
-	-	TRBV6-6	TRBJ1-2	CASSTNRDGYTF	TGTGCCAGCAGTACGAACAGGGACGGCTACACCTTC
TRBD1	once	TRBV5-1	TRBJ2-7	CASTPRDRAGEQYF	TGCGCCAGCACCCCCCGGGACAGGGCGGGCGAGCAGTACTTC
TRBD1	-	TRBV6-5	TRBJ1-2	CASWGTDNYGYTF	TGTGCCAGCTGGGGGACAGATAATTATGGCTACACCTTC
TRBD1	-	TRBV29-1	TRBJ1-3	CSVRTGESTIYF	TGCAGCGTGAGGACAGGGGAGAGCACCATATATTTT
TRBD1	-	TRBV6-5	TRBJ1-6	CASSYTGQRYNSPLHF	TGTGCCAGCAGTTACACGGGACAGAGATATAATTCACCCCTCCACTTT
-	-	TRBV6-5	TRBJ1-1	CASRPGVMNTEAFF	TGTGCCAGCAGACCAGGCGTTATGAACACTGAAGCTTTCTTT
TRBD1	-	TRBV7-9	TRBJ1-4	CASSRRTGGGEKLFF	TGTGCCAGCAGCCGCCGGACAGGGGGAGGTGAAAAACTGTTTTTT
-	-	TRBV9	TRBJ2-2	CASSSNSGELFF	TGTGCCAGCAGTTCAAATTCCGGGGAGCTGTTTTTT
-	few	TRBV9	TRBJ1-6	CASSVATGGSDNSPLHF	TGTGCCAGCAGCGTAGCTACGGGGGGGTCAGATAATTCACCCCTCCACTTT
-	-	TRBV19	TRBJ1-1	CASSIDPAGREAFF	TGTGCCAGTAGTATAGATCCTGCAGGCCGTGAAGCTTTCTTT
-	-	TRBV29-1	TRBJ2-6	CSVPTSLLPHSGANVLTF	TGCAGCGTTCCAACCTCGCTTCTTCCACATTCTGGGGCCAACGTCCTGACTTTC
-	-	TRBV5-1	TRBJ2-1	CASSWESSSYNEQFF	TGCGCCAGCAGCTGGGAGAGTAGCTCCTACAATGAGCAGTTCTTC
TRBD2	-	TRBV3-1/TRBV3-2	TRBJ2-7	CASSQGGLAGGPGEQYF	TGTGCCAGCAGCCAAGGGGGGCTAGCGGGAGGGCCGGGTGAGCAGTACTTC
-	-	TRBV6-1	TRBJ1-5	CASSEQRGYSNQPQHF	TGTGCCAGCAGTGAACAGCGGGGCTATAGCAATCAGCCCCAGCATTTT
-	-	TRBV29-1	TRBJ1-1	CSVVGENTEAFF	TGCAGCGTTGTAGGGGAGAACACTGAAGCTTTCTTT
TRBD1	-	TRBV4-1	TRBJ1-4	CASSQDPMGQTGEKLFF	TGCGCCAGCAGCCAAGATCCCATGGGACAGACGGGTGAAAAACTGTTTTTT
-	-	TRBV18	TRBJ2-5	CASSPGLQETQYF	TGTGCCAGCTCCCCCGGTCTCCAAGAGACCCAGTACTTC
-	once	TRBV9	TRBJ1-6	CASSEASSYNSPLHF	TGTGCCAGCAGCGAAGCGAGCTCCTATAATTCACCCCTCCACTTT
TRBD1	-	TRBV7-3	TRBJ2-3	CASSSTGAWTDTQYF	TGTGCCAGCAGCTCGACAGGGGCATGGACAGATACGCAGTATTTT
-	-	TRBV25-1	TRBJ2-7	CASAGLSFTYEQYF	TGTGCCAGCGCAGGATTATCATTCACATACGAGCAGTACTTC
-	-	TRBV5-1	TRBJ1-1	CASSAGGTEAFF	TGCGCCAGCAGCGCGGGGGGCACTGAAGCTTTCTTT
-	-	TRBV14	TRBJ1-6	CASSQTRTAYGSPLHF	TGTGCCAGCAGCCAAACTCGGACTGCCTACGGTTCACCCCTCCACTTT